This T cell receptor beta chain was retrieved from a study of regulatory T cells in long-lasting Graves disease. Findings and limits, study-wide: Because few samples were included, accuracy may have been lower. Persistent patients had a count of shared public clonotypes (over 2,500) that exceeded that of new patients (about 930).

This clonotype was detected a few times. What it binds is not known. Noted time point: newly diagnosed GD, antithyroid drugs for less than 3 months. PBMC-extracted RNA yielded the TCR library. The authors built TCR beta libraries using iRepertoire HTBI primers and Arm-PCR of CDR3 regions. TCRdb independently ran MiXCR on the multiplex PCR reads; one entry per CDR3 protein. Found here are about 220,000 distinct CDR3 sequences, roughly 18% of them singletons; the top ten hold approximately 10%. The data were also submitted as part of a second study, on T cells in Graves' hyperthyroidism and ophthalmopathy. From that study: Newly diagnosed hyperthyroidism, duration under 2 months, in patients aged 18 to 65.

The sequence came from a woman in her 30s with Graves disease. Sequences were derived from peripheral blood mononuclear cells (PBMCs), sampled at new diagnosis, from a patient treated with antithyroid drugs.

The CDR3 sequence: CSADRDYGTDTQYF. For the CDR3, the DNA is TGCAGTGCTGACCGGGACTACGGCACAGATACGCAGTATTTT. The J gene is TRBJ2-3, the V gene TRBV20-1, with 7 bases identical to TRBD2. This CDR3 is 14 amino acids long. Trimming removed 5 bases from V and 1 base from J; junction bases left unmatched: 6. Germline loops: CDR1 DFQATT, CDR2 SNEGSKA (reference sequence).